Listed below are T cell receptor beta chains from one sample, sequenced in a study of blood T cell repertoires in COVID-19. Data came from immunoSEQ multiplex PCR; TCRdb stores just in-frame clones and leaves some out. This table holds some 70,000 clones, 88% found once. Sequencing was done on a sample of peripheral blood. Every receptor here comes from a human donor in a cohort sampled during active COVID-19. Each CDR3 is given without its conserved first and last residue.

V | CDR3
TRBV4-3 | ASSQGQGNYEQY
TRBV28 | ASSFMFSTATYEQY
TRBV27 | ASRPTGMGNQPQH
TRBV24-1 | ATSDLNSLQY
TRBV4-2 | ASSQDQGGADTQY
TRBV27 | ASSLRGQGIGETQY
TRBV2 | ASGGLAGRTDTQY
TRBV11-2 | ASSTTGGRETQY
TRBV28 | ASVRGGSTDTQY
TRBV19 | ASRRSGGGLYNEQF
TRBV30 | AWSGTAIEQY
TRBV5-1 | ASSSTNPGSNTIY
TRBV5-1 | ASSLGTANTEAF
TRBV7-2 | ANSLAYGYGYT
TRBV30 | AWSVSVYGYT
TRBV24-1 | ATSETANTEAF
TRBV28 | ASSKDRVH
TRBV28 | ASSHTGALNEKLF
TRBV5-1 | ASSLGEGQPQH
TRBV20-1 | RGANTEAF
TRBV9 | ASSVGGTGGSYEQY
TRBV7-2 | ASSRTWGEDEQY
TRBV7-9 | ASSLIGQGNTGELF
TRBV11-3 | ASSLNRNSGNTIY
TRBV10-1 | ASSGSGTSSPYEQY
TRBV7-9 | ASLPGQGYTEAF
TRBV28 | ASSLVVSNTEAF
TRBV18 | ASSIAGGTDTQY
TRBV19 | ASSSGRARDTQY
TRBV18 | ASWGGTNTGELF
TRBV14 | ASSQEIGTYEQY
TRBV12-3/TRBV12-4 | ASSSRSHTIY
TRBV5-1 | ASSPSPSGGLKVEQF
TRBV19 | ASSFDRGGMYEQF
TRBV2 | ASSEQRGPETQY
TRBV9 | ASSVSSGVNYGYT
TRBV5-1 | ASSFRGPYEQY
TRBV6-1 | ASSEGQGNTEAF
TRBV7-9 | ASSNENSYEQY
TRBV6-5 | ASSPGTGRNQPQH
TRBV11-3 | ASSLDEATTNTEAF
TRBV4-1 | ASSRDVNTEAF
TRBV5-1 | ASSLSDPAGGSGTQY
TRBV18 | ASSSRDRGPGELF
TRBV21-1 | ASSKCPSAGKRETQY
TRBV11-2 | ASSEGDADTQY
TRBV27 | ASRAYSGNTIY
TRBV28 | ASSTRQGEAF
TRBV28 | ASSLGLMYTEAF
TRBV19 | ASSFHSLFSSGYGYT
TRBV11-2 | ASSLHQTLATISYEQY
TRBV7-2 | ASSLVGGGVAKNIQY